A selection of T cell receptor beta chains follows, all from one sample in a study of T cell repertoires in cytomegalovirus infection. TCRdb re-derived calls from the reads in MiXCR, one entry per CDR3 protein. The table lists some 680,000 distinct CDR3 sequences, 35% to 45% of them singletons. Material for sequencing was PBMCs. Receptors were obtained from a human donor in good health (CMV status not recorded). Some clones in this sample may be carry-over from other donors' samples. Both conserved end residues are part of each CDR3. Each record gives: J gene, D gene, V gene, clone size, CDR3 protein, CDR3 DNA. A D gene is named only where the DNA matches it firmly. Part of the rows lack a size; the others show once, few, many or a class for expanded clones.

>TRBJ2-7|NA|TRBV6-1|many
CASRKPGFRNEQYF
TGTGCCAGCAGGAAGCCAGGGTTTCGGAACGAGCAGTACTTC
>TRBJ1-4|NA|TRBV7-3|NA
CASSPSGGANEKLFF
TGTGCCAGCAGCCCGTCCGGGGGGGCGAATGAAAAACTGTTTTTT
>TRBJ2-3|NA|TRBV7-3|NA
CASSVTASTDTQYF
TGTGCCAGCAGCGTCACCGCTAGCACAGATACGCAGTATTTT
>TRBJ2-1|TRBD2|TRBV5-6|NA
CASSFEGLVGEQFF
TGTGCCAGCAGCTTTGAGGGACTAGTGGGTGAGCAGTTCTTC
>TRBJ1-1|TRBD1|TRBV29-1|NA
CSADRAEAFF
TGCAGCGCCGACAGGGCTGAAGCTTTCTTT
>TRBJ2-7|TRBD2|TRBV7-2|NA
CASTKREGYEQYF
TGTGCCAGCACCAAAAGGGAGGGGTACGAGCAGTACTTC
>TRBJ2-7|NA|TRBV5-1|few
CASSLLTGSRYEQYF
TGCGCCAGCAGCTTGTTAACGGGGTCCCGCTACGAGCAGTACTTC
>TRBJ2-6|TRBD2|TRBV7-2|many
CASSLGPLAGGTGANVLTF
TGTGCCAGCAGCTTAGGGCCACTAGCGGGAGGGACTGGGGCCAACGTCCTGACTTTC
>TRBJ1-3|NA|TRBV4-1|NA
CASSQEELANTIYF
TGCGCCAGCAGCCAAGAGGAGTTAGCCAACACCATATATTTT
>TRBJ2-7|TRBD2|TRBV4-1|NA
CASSQISGGGYEQYF
TGCGCCAGCAGCCAAATTTCTGGGGGAGGGTACGAGCAGTACTTC
>TRBJ2-5|NA|TRBV6-6|NA
CASSVSTGSPRETQYF
TGTGCCAGCAGCGTTAGCACAGGGTCACCCAGAGAGACCCAGTACTTC
>TRBJ1-1|TRBD1|TRBV12-3/TRBV12-4|NA
CATLGPGGLNTEAFF
TGTGCCACCCTCGGACCAGGGGGCCTCAACACTGAAGCTTTCTTT
>TRBJ2-5|NA|TRBV5-1|few
CASSLASTDQETQYF
TGCGCCAGCAGCTTGGCCTCGACCGATCAAGAGACCCAGTACTTC
>TRBJ2-2|TRBD1|TRBV12-3/TRBV12-4|NA
CASRKGQGPNTGELFF
TGTGCCAGCAGGAAAGGACAGGGACCGAACACCGGGGAGCTGTTTTTT